This T cell receptor (beta chain) is drawn from a study of cytomegalovirus exposure and HLA in healthy donors. Study conclusions and caveats: HLA-A and HLA-B allele assignments for most subjects were reportedly predicted accurately using TCR beta sequences. Several of the most significant clusters appeared linked to common viral pathogens, based on a later analysis. V- and J-gene trimming in TCR beta was tied to a missense DCLRE1C variant by an analysis performed later. CMV serostatus was the only recorded immune exposure for donors.

A remark on this clone: Its antigen is unknown.

Trimming stripped 4 bases from V and 8 bases from J, with 15 bases between. Germline CDR1 is KGHSH and CDR2 is LQKENI. The CDR3 consists of 14 residues. Primers included in the PCR were 60 Vbeta and 13 Jbeta primers. Data came from immunoSEQ multiplex PCR; TCRdb stores just in-frame clones and leaves some out. The table records about 180,000 clones, over 65% of them present only once. Sequenced sample: PBMCs. The sequence came from a young man in good health and CMV-seronegative. The chain employs TRBV18 and TRBJ1-5, with a possible D match to TRBD1 (5 bases). The CDR3 loop is CASSLDWGREPQHF. Written as DNA, the CDR3 is TGTGCCAGCTCACTCGACTGGGGGAGGGAGCCCCAGCATTTT.